These 26 T cell receptor beta chains came from one sample sequenced in a study of blood T cell repertoires in COVID-19. Sequencing was performed with immunoSEQ multiplex PCR; in TCRdb, only in-frame clones are kept and a portion is missing. The table lists fewer than 250,000 clones, 75% to 85% of them singletons. Sequenced sample: peripheral blood. These receptors were obtained from a human donor in a cohort sampled during active COVID-19.

The rearrangement uses TRBV30 and TRBJ2-4; D call uncertain. This CDR3 region has 11 residues. Germline CDR1 reads GTSNPN; CDR2 reads SVGIG (reference sequence). The ends were cut back, 5 bases at V and 2 bases at J, with 4 bases in the middle. CDR3 DNA: TGTGCCTGGGACACCAAAAACATTCAGTACTTC. Protein product: CAWDTKNIQYF.

The chain employs TRBV9 and TRBJ1-1; D is possibly TRBD1 (5 bases). Deletions cut 3 bases from V and 1 base from J, with 16 bases between. The CDR3 consists of 16 residues. Per the germline V gene, CDR1 is SGDLS and CDR2 is YYNGEE. The CDR3 nucleotides read TGTGCCAGCAGCGCGAAGGAGGGGCGGGCGAACACTGAAGCTTTCTTT. Translating it yields CASSAKEGRANTEAFF.

The rearrangement links TRBV11-2 to TRBJ2-2; 9 bases are a match to TRBD1. The CDR3 extends over 15 amino acids. CDR1 and CDR2 from the germline V gene are SGHAT and FQNNGV. After removal of 5 bases from V and 4 bases from J, the junction contained 5 bases not matched to a gene. The CDR3 region is CASSTGQGLTGELFF. The DNA for the CDR3 is TGTGCCAGCAGCACTGGACAGGGGCTCACCGGGGAGCTGTTTTTT.

This chain connects TRBV27 to TRBJ2-1, with TRBD1 identical over 11 bases. Germline assignment: CDR1 MNHEY and CDR2 SMNVEV (reference sequence). J gave up 8 bases and V 5 bases, and 8 bases lay outside the gene matches. This CDR3 has 15 residues. The DNA for the CDR3 is TGTGCCAGCAGTGCGGACAGGGGGCTTCGGGATGAGCAGTTCTTC. Translating it yields CASSADRGLRDEQFF.

This clone was seen a handful of times. The junction and the germline gene differ at one end; a read error may be behind it. This chain joins TRBV5-5 and TRBJ2-7, with unresolved D. From germline, CDR1 is SGHKS and CDR2 YYEKEE (reference sequence). CDR3 length: 14 amino acids. CDR3 nucleotide sequence: TGTGCCAGCAGTTTGGGGTCCCAGGCTTACGAGCAGTACTTC. It is translated as CASSLGSQAYEQYF.

The V call is TRBV9, the J call TRBJ1-3; D ambiguous. Germline V CDR1 and CDR2: SGDLS, YYNGEE. Trimming pared 1 base from V and 0 bases from J, leaving 14 bases between. The CDR3 runs to 17 residues. This CDR3 is CASSVRGSTPSGNTIYF. CDR3 coding DNA: TGTGCCAGCAGCGTACGGGGTTCTACTCCCTCTGGAAACACCATATATTTT. Filled out from reference TRBV9 and TRBJ1-3, the complete variable domain reads DSGVTQTPKHLITATGQRVTLRCSPRSGDLSVYWYQQSLDQGLQFLIQYYNGEERAKGNILERFSAQQFPDLHSELNLSSLELGDSALYFCASSVRGSTPSGNTIYFGEGSWLTVV.

The rearrangement links TRBV11-2 to TRBJ2-1, with TRBD1 matching over 7 bases. Germline trimming cut 1 base from V and 4 bases from J; bases unmatched to any gene: 4. This CDR3 has 15 amino acids. Germline V gene data show CDR1 as SGHAT and CDR2 as FQNNGV. The CDR3 sequence: CASSLVGDSYNEQFF. CDR3 sequence (DNA): TGTGCCAGCAGCTTAGTAGGGGACAGTTACAATGAGCAGTTCTTC.

V and J are TRBV9 and TRBJ2-1; no clear D. Germline CDR1 is SGDLS and CDR2 is YYNGEE. V dropped 4 bases and J dropped 2 bases, with 16 bases sitting between them. The CDR3 covers 16 residues. CDR3 protein: CASSPPQVSTYNEQFF. In DNA form, the CDR3 reads TGTGCCAGCAGCCCGCCTCAGGTCTCCACCTACAATGAGCAGTTCTTC. Looking up the rest from reference TRBV9 and TRBJ2-1 gives the full variable domain: DSGVTQTPKHLITATGQRVTLRCSPRSGDLSVYWYQQSLDQGLQFLIQYYNGEERAKGNILERFSAQQFPDLHSELNLSSLELGDSALYFCASSPPQVSTYNEQFFGPGTRLTVL.

The chain has TRBV9 and TRBJ2-2, with no clear D. Germline V gene data show CDR1 as SGDLS and CDR2 as YYNGEE. The ends were cut back, 0 bases at V and 6 bases at J, with 9 bases in the middle. CDR3 length: 14 amino acids. This CDR3 is CASSVGSEPGELFF. For the CDR3, the DNA is TGTGCCAGCAGCGTAGGATCCGAGCCCGGGGAGCTGTTTTTT.

J is TRBJ2-1 and V is TRBV27; perhaps TRBD2 as D (6 bases). The ends were cut back, 5 bases at V and 7 bases at J, with 18 bases in the middle. The germline V gene has CDR1 MNHEY and CDR2 SMNVEV (reference sequence). The CDR3 extends over 15 amino acids. CDR3 in amino acids: CASSGRRRGSNEQFF. The CDR3 DNA sequence: TGTGCCAGCAGTGGTCGTCGGCGGGGATCAAATGAGCAGTTCTTC.

V and J are TRBV4-2 and TRBJ2-3; 9 nucleotides agree with TRBD2. CDR3 length equals 17 residues. Germline-derived CDR1 and CDR2 are LGHNA and YNFKEQ. The ends lost 1 base at V and 4 bases at J; junction bases unmatched: 9. The CDR3: CASSQGLAEGFADTQYF. The CDR3 bases are TGTGCCAGCAGCCAAGGACTAGCGGAAGGCTTCGCAGATACGCAGTATTTT.

There are a few counts of this clone. The identical CDR3 is also encoded by other nucleotide sequences in the sample. This sequence joins TRBV28 and TRBJ2-2, with TRBD1 identical over 7 bases. With V trimmed by 3 bases and J by 1 base, 2 bases remained unmatched. The germline V gene has CDR1 MDHEN and CDR2 SYDVKM. This CDR3 comprises 15 residues. CDR3 DNA sequence: TGTGCCAGCAGTTTGTGGACAGGGAACACCGGGGAGCTGTTTTTT. Amino acids: CASSLWTGNTGELFF.

This chain connects TRBV29-1 to TRBJ2-7, with D perhaps TRBD1 (6 bases). Trimming took off 5 bases at V and 5 bases at J, with 13 bases between the two ends. CDR1 and CDR2 (germline): SQVTM, ANQGSEA. The CDR3 spans 12 residues. The chain's CDR3 is CSVKRGSHEQYF. The CDR3, as DNA: TGCAGCGTTAAAAGGGGGTCCCACGAGCAGTACTTC.

The V gene is TRBV13, the J gene TRBJ1-5, with no clear D. This CDR3 has 12 residues. From germline, CDR1 is PRHDT and CDR2 FYEKMQ (reference sequence). Between the trimmed V and J ends, which lost 2 bases and 4 bases, there was a span of 3 bases. CDR3 protein: CASSLQNQPQHF. DNA of the CDR3: TGTGCCAGCAGCTTACAGAATCAGCCCCAGCATTTT.

V gene TRBV6-2 or TRBV6-3 combines with J gene TRBJ1-2; maybe TRBD1 (5 bases). Trimming left V 4 bases short and J 5 bases short, with 20 bases between. This CDR3 is built from 16 residues. Germline V gene data show CDR1 as MNHEY and CDR2 as SVGEGT. CDR3 in amino acids: CASSSPGTPNFYGYTF. DNA of the CDR3: TGTGCCAGCAGTTCTCCCGGGACTCCAAATTTTTATGGCTACACCTTC.

The V call is TRBV5-6, the J call TRBJ2-7; 9 bases map to TRBD1. The CDR3 extends over 14 amino acids. J gave up 5 bases and V 5 bases, and 8 bases lay outside the gene matches. Germline-derived CDR1 and CDR2 are SGHDT and YYEEEE. This chain's CDR3 is CASRGDRVGDEQYF. The CDR3 nucleotides are TGTGCCAGCAGAGGGGACAGGGTCGGGGACGAGCAGTACTTC.

The V call is TRBV12-5, the J call TRBJ2-3; 8 bases align to TRBD2. The V segment lost 4 bases and the J segment 6 bases; nucleotides outside the gene matches: 9. CDR1 is LGHNT, CDR2 FRNRAP, per germline. This CDR3 has 15 residues. CDR3 amino acids: CASGSHIAGSDTQYF. The CDR3 DNA sequence: TGTGCTAGTGGTTCCCATATAGCGGGGTCGGATACGCAGTATTTT.

The chain recombines TRBV11-3 with TRBJ2-1; TRBD2 aligns across 7 bases. V shed 3 bases and J 3 bases; nucleotides not matched to a gene: 5. Per the germline V gene, CDR1 is SGHNT and CDR2 is YENEEA. CDR3 length: 15 amino acids. The CDR3 protein is CASSFGGRSYNEQFF. CDR3 nucleotide sequence: TGTGCCAGCAGCTTCGGCGGGAGAAGCTACAATGAGCAGTTCTTC. The full variable domain, completed using reference TRBV11-3 and TRBJ2-1, is EAGVVQSPRYKIIEKKQPVAFWCNPISGHNTLYWYLQNLGQGPELLIRYENEEAVDDSQLPKDRFSAERLKGVDSTLKIQPAELGDSAVYLCASSFGGRSYNEQFFGPGTRLTVL.

The chain combines TRBV9 with TRBJ1-1, with 7 bases lining up with TRBD1. V gave up 8 bases and J gave up 3 bases; unmatched junction bases: 10. The germline CDR1 and CDR2 sequences are SGDLS and YYNGEE. CDR3 size: 14 residues. CDR3 sequence (DNA): TGTGCCAGGGAGAGACAGGGCTGTGACACTGAAGCTTTCTTT. Amino acid sequence: CARERQGCDTEAFF.

The chain carries TRBV7-9 and TRBJ2-2; D possibly corresponds to TRBD1 (6 bases). The V gene's germline CDR1 is SEHNR and CDR2 FQNEAQ (reference sequence). Trimming pared 5 bases from V and 2 bases from J, leaving 18 bases between. This CDR3 contains 17 residues. In DNA form, the CDR3 reads TGTGCCAGCAGCCCTATGGGGGCGGGTCGCAACACCGGGGAGCTGTTTTTT. Protein product: CASSPMGAGRNTGELFF.

The rearrangement links TRBV14 to TRBJ2-2; D might be TRBD2 (6 bases). CDR1 SGHDN and CDR2 FVKESK come from the germline V gene. V gave up 0 bases and J gave up 2 bases, with 13 bases separating them. The CDR3 totals 17 residues. CDR3 in amino acids: CASSQEAGLLNTGELFF. The CDR3 DNA follows: TGTGCCAGCAGCCAAGAGGCGGGGTTGCTTAACACCGGGGAGCTGTTTTTT.

The chain joins TRBV10-3 to TRBJ1-5, with D uncertain. The germline gives CDR1 ENHRY, CDR2 SYGVKD. With 4 bases removed from V and 2 bases from J, the gap between germline ends came to 12 bases. The CDR3 is 15 amino acids. Here the CDR3 reads CAISANTLGNQPQHF. The CDR3 nucleotides read TGTGCCATCAGTGCGAACACCCTCGGCAATCAGCCCCAGCATTTT.

The chain uses TRBV18 and TRBJ2-7, with a weak D call TRBD2 (5 bases). V gave up 1 base and J gave up 7 bases, with 8 bases separating them. Germline assignment: CDR1 KGHSH and CDR2 LQKENI. The CDR3 has 12 amino acids. Here the CDR3 reads CASSPQGDEQYF. In DNA form, the CDR3 reads TGTGCCAGCTCACCACAGGGAGATGAGCAGTACTTC.

This clone was observed a single time. This chain joins TRBV7-6 and TRBJ2-7; 11 nucleotides agree with TRBD2. The V gene end was trimmed by 1 base and the J gene end by 2 bases; junction bases not matched to a gene: 10. The CDR3 loop spans 18 amino acids. Germline CDR1 SGHVS, CDR2 FNYEAQ. CDR3 region: CASSLEGSGRAETYEQYF. The DNA for the CDR3 is TGTGCCAGCAGCTTAGAGGGTAGCGGGAGGGCGGAGACCTACGAGCAGTACTTC.

This clone appeared many times. The gene calls are TRBV3-1 (or the pseudogene TRBV3-2) and TRBJ2-3; a possible D gene is TRBD2 (6 bases). V was cut by 4 bases and J by 0 bases, with 17 bases left in between. Germline-derived CDR1 and CDR2 are LGHDT and YNNKEL (reference sequence). The CDR3 is 17 residues long. CDR3 residues: CASSLVKGGASTDTQYF. In nucleotides, the CDR3 is TGTGCCAGCAGCCTCGTTAAGGGCGGGGCTAGCACAGATACGCAGTATTTT.

The chain carries TRBV2 and TRBJ2-7; 10 bases map to TRBD1. The V and J ends lost 3 bases and 5 bases, in that order; junction bases with no gene match: 4. Germline CDR1 is SNHLY and CDR2 is FYNNEI. This CDR3 has 14 amino acids. Here the CDR3 reads CASSDGTGVNEQYF. CDR3 DNA sequence: TGTGCCAGCAGTGATGGGACAGGGGTGAACGAGCAGTACTTC.